The rows below give T cell receptor beta chains drawn from one sample of a study of cytomegalovirus exposure and HLA in healthy donors. The protocol was immunoSEQ multiplex PCR, while the TCRdb copy is restricted to in-frame clones and leaves out a portion. The data hold some 180,000 clones, with 77% observed a single time. What was sequenced was PBMCs. All receptors derive from a woman aged 60-75 years in good health and CMV-seropositive. CDR3s include the opening cysteine and the closing phenylalanine or tryptophan. The order of the fields is V gene, J gene, CDR3 protein.

>TRBV5-6|TRBJ2-5
CASSLDNVETQYF
>TRBV28|TRBJ1-5
CASNSDQPQHF
>TRBV30|TRBJ1-2
CAWTTSGYYGYTF
>TRBV30|TRBJ2-7
CAWTSVPYEQYF
>TRBV4-1|TRBJ2-7
CASSQAHIYEQYF
>TRBV2|TRBJ1-5
CASRAGQNRYSNQPQHF
>TRBV6-1|TRBJ2-7
CASSQGLGEQYF
>TRBV28|TRBJ2-7
CASTGGLGGTKQYF
>TRBV30|TRBJ2-6
CAWARDSGANVLTF
>TRBV10-3|TRBJ2-1
CAISVINEQFF
>TRBV5-6|TRBJ2-1
CASSGSFPYNEQFF
>TRBV4-1|TRBJ1-1
CASSLLYLGQGYTEAFF
>TRBV7-9|TRBJ1-2
CASSHETGGNADGYTF
>TRBV5-1|TRBJ1-2
CASSLGSGNYGYTF
>TRBV10-3|TRBJ1-3
CAIRSGRFRQAELLGNTIYF
>TRBV2|TRBJ1-6
CASSVQGAYNSPLHF
>TRBV2|TRBJ2-1
CASGQVNEQFF
>TRBV7-3|TRBJ1-6
CASGTGGGSPLHF
>TRBV10-3|TRBJ1-5
CAISTGGNQPQHF
>TRBV28|TRBJ2-2
CASSSISNSGGTTGELFF
>TRBV28|TRBJ2-7
CASRLSSYEQYF
>TRBV28|TRBJ1-3
CASSLVTGGNTIYF
>TRBV7-2|TRBJ2-6
CASSIGDRRLSSGANVLTF
>TRBV6-5|TRBJ2-3
CASMGRRGRTDTQYF
>TRBV27|TRBJ2-1
CASSFKPPRTSGSLRYNEQFF
>TRBV4-2|TRBJ2-7
CASSSGTSGGRAYEQYF
>TRBV19|TRBJ2-5
CASRRSPASGTETQYF
>TRBV29-1|TRBJ1-2
CSAGGGQGNYGYTF
>TRBV30|TRBJ2-3
CAWSDGQGIISSTDTQYF
>TRBV6-5|TRBJ1-2
CASSSRVGQFYGYTF
>TRBV7-2|TRBJ2-3
CASSLLGLAGRGDTQYF
>TRBV5-1|TRBJ2-7
CASSGGLAGVSNEQYF
>TRBV29-1|TRBJ2-5
CSTRQGPETQYF
>TRBV5-6|TRBJ2-3
CASSSWTGGTDTQYF
>TRBV27|TRBJ2-3
CASSPSGGRGDTQYF
>TRBV19|TRBJ1-3
CASSTRQGDRNTIYF
>TRBV7-3|TRBJ2-5
CASSLAAGFETQYF
>TRBV28|TRBJ2-7
CASSGTGAVYEQYF
>TRBV29-1|TRBJ1-5
CSVGTGSHQPQHF
>TRBV19|TRBJ1-5
CASSQQDSNQPQHF
>TRBV7-2|TRBJ2-7
CASSPHTGAGAFSYEQYF
>TRBV19|TRBJ2-2
CATLSSVGTLNTGELFF
>TRBV28|TRBJ1-1
CASSLSTGTVNTEAFF
>TRBV4-2|TRBJ1-3
CASSPREFRGASGNTIYF
>TRBV13|TRBJ2-5
CASSLGTSGQETQYF
>TRBV5-4|TRBJ2-1
CASSPPGGGGNEQFF
>TRBV6-1|TRBJ1-6
CASSEKGARSSYNSPLHF
>TRBV5-4|TRBJ2-7
CASTGTLPYEQYF
>TRBV9|TRBJ2-5
CASTIAGGIQETQYF
>TRBV30|TRBJ1-2
CAWKRSGGGYTF
>TRBV2|TRBJ1-5
CASTTEGLSAPQHF
>TRBV5-1|TRBJ2-1
CASSLQYNEQFF
>TRBV21-1|TRBJ2-7
CASSKVGYPYEQYF
>TRBV20-1|TRBJ2-5
CSGAGEETQYF
>TRBV5-1|TRBJ2-7
CASSPTGAEQYF
>TRBV7-2|TRBJ2-7
CASSSQGNSYEQYF
>TRBV29-1|TRBJ2-3
CSVRLAGYTDTQYF
>TRBV9|TRBJ2-2
CASTHKNTGELFF
>TRBV6-5|TRBJ1-4
CASGGYTVLNEKLFF
>TRBV9|TRBJ2-7
CASSLAGTDSYEQYF